This is a list of T cell receptor beta chains from one sample in a study of CD8 T cells in ankylosing spondylitis. TCRdb used MiXCR to reprocess the 5' RACE reads, holding one entry per CDR3 protein. The top ten hold under 4.5% of the sample, which has more than 500,000 distinct CDR3 sequences, roughly 5.2% seen once. Source material: blood, either unsorted or a sorted T cell fraction (not recorded which). All receptors derive from a male donor with ankylosing spondylitis. Each CDR3 is given with its conserved first and last residue. A D gene is named only where the DNA matches it firmly. A clone size is listed for some rows: how often the clone was seen (once, few, many), or a class if it is expanded.

d_call,j_call,v_call,clone_size,cdr3_nt,cdr3_aa
.,TRBJ1-5,TRBV24-1,many,TGTGCCACCAGTGATTCACAGGGCCAGCCCCAGCATTTT,CATSDSQGQPQHF
TRBD1,TRBJ1-4,TRBV5-1,many,TGCGCCAGCAGAGGGACAGCGGCTAATGAAAAACTGTTTTTT,CASRGTAANEKLFF
.,TRBJ2-3,TRBV6-5,few,TGTGCCAGCAGTTACTCCCTAGCCACTAGCACAGATACGCAGTATTTT,CASSYSLATSTDTQYF
.,TRBJ2-7,TRBV27,.,TGTGCCAGCAGTCCACGACTAGAATCCCACGAGCAGTACTTC,CASSPRLESHEQYF
.,TRBJ2-3,TRBV29-1,many,TGCAGCGTTGGGCTGGGGACAGATACGCAGTATTTT,CSVGLGTDTQYF
TRBD1,TRBJ1-5,TRBV6-2/TRBV6-3,.,TGTGCCAGCAGAGACCCCGGGACAGGGCCTCAGCCCCAGCATTTT,CASRDPGTGPQPQHF
.,TRBJ2-2,TRBV27,.,TGTGCCAGCAGTTTAATGGGCGCGAACACCGGGGAGCTGTTTTTT,CASSLMGANTGELFF
.,TRBJ2-5,TRBV28,many,TGTGCCAGCAGTTACCAGGGACAAGAGACCCAGTACTTC,CASSYQGQETQYF
TRBD1,TRBJ1-5,TRBV20-1,many,TGCAGTGCTAGTACTGACAGGGCCGTGAGCAATCAGCCCCAGCATTTT,CSASTDRAVSNQPQHF
TRBD1,TRBJ1-1,TRBV7-6,many,TGTGCCAGCAGGCGGCATACAGGGGATTTGGGCACTGAAGCTTTCTTT,CASRRHTGDLGTEAFF
.,TRBJ1-2,TRBV29-1,many,TGCAGCGTTGAACGCCCAGAAGGCTACACCTTC,CSVERPEGYTF
.,TRBJ1-1,TRBV6-1,many,TGTGCCAGCAGTATTCGGACCGCTCTAGGGGGGACTGAAGCTTTCTTT,CASSIRTALGGTEAFF
.,TRBJ1-3,TRBV4-3,few,TGCGCCAGCAGCCCACGTGAGCCTGGAAACACCATATATTTT,CASSPREPGNTIYF
.,TRBJ2-6,TRBV5-1,many,TGCGCCAGCAGCTCTCAGGGGCTCGGGGCCAACGTCCTGACTTTC,CASSSQGLGANVLTF
.,TRBJ1-5,TRBV20-1,many,TGCAGTGCTAGAGGTACAGCAACCCAGCCCCAGCATTTT,CSARGTATQPQHF